Below, 18 T cell receptor beta chains from the same sample are listed, as sequenced in a study of cytomegalovirus exposure and HLA in healthy donors. The PCR had 60 Vbeta and 13 Jbeta primers. This table comes from immunoSEQ multiplex PCR, and its TCRdb copy is limited to in-frame clones, with some not included. The data hold around 120,000 clones, with about 80% observed a single time. Sequenced input: PBMCs. These receptors were obtained from a boy between 2 and 15 years old in good health and CMV-seronegative.

The count of this clone is one. The rearrangement uses TRBV6-4 and TRBJ2-1; tentative D call: TRBD2 (5 bases). The V and J ends lost 10 bases and 7 bases respectively, with 8 bases between them. CDR3 size: 10 residues. Looked up from germline, CDR1 is MRHNA and CDR2 is SNTAGT. CDR3 DNA sequence: TGTGCCACCCGGGGTAATGAGCAGTTCTTC. This gives the protein CATRGNEQFF.

This clone was recorded only once. The chain carries TRBV10-2 and TRBJ1-3, with 9 positions matching TRBD1. Germline values: CDR1 WSHSY, CDR2 SAAADI. The CDR3 is made up of 15 amino acids. V was pared by 6 bases and J by 4 bases, with 7 bases of the junction left unmatched. This chain's CDR3 is CASRDGQGYGNTIYF. CDR3 DNA: TGCGCCAGCAGGGATGGACAGGGGTACGGAAACACCATATATTTT.

V usage is TRBV10-3 and J usage is TRBJ1-5, with a weak D call TRBD1 (5 bases). This CDR3 contains 15 residues. Germline-derived CDR1 and CDR2 are ENHRY and SYGVKD. V was clipped by 6 bases and J by 2 bases, with 14 bases between them. The CDR3 protein is CAIRGGTDGNQPQHF. The DNA of the CDR3 is TGTGCCATCAGGGGAGGGACCGATGGCAATCAGCCCCAGCATTTT.

This clone has only one observation. The chain joins TRBV25-1 to TRBJ2-3; no clear D. The CDR3 spans 13 residues. The V end lost 0 bases, the J end lost 4 bases, and 5 bases lay between the germline ends. The V gene's germline CDR1 is MGHDK and CDR2 SYGVNS. The CDR3 is CASSEYQADTQYF. CDR3 DNA: TGTGCCAGCAGTGAATATCAGGCAGATACGCAGTATTTT.

The rearrangement uses TRBV6-4 and TRBJ2-1, with D perhaps matching TRBD2 (6 bases). The CDR3 is 15 amino acids. Germline CDR1 and CDR2: MRHNA and SNTAGT. V dropped 3 bases and J dropped 2 bases, with 11 bases sitting between them. CDR3 residues: CASSEAGGAYNEQFF. The CDR3, as DNA: TGTGCCAGCAGTGAGGCCGGAGGGGCCTACAATGAGCAGTTCTTC.

This clone showed up just a few times. The chain employs TRBV18 and TRBJ2-5, with 11 nucleotides matching TRBD2. CDR3 length: 14 amino acids. In germline, CDR1 is KGHSH, CDR2 LQKENI. Germline trimming cut 5 bases from V and 7 bases from J; bases unmatched to any gene: 6. For the CDR3, the DNA is TGTGCCAGCTCAACTAGCGGGGGCCGGGGGACCCAGTACTTC. Translated: CASSTSGGRGTQYF. Using reference TRBV18 and TRBJ2-5 for the parts outside the CDR3, the full variable domain is NAGVMQNPRHLVRRRGQEARLRCSPMKGHSHVYWYRQLPEEGLKFMVYLQKENIIDESGMPKERFSAEFPKEGPSILRIQQVVRGDSAAYFCASSTSGGRGTQYFGPGTRLLVL.

J is TRBJ1-2 and V is TRBV30, with D uncertain. CDR3 length equals 12 residues. Trimming took 0 bases from V and 4 from J, leaving 6 bases between them. The germline V gene encodes CDR1 GTSNPN and CDR2 SVGIG (reference sequence). The CDR3 spells CAWSVTLYGYTF. CDR3 nucleotide sequence: TGTGCCTGGAGTGTAACTCTCTATGGCTACACCTTC.

The J gene is TRBJ2-6, the V gene TRBV13; TRBD1 matches 8 bases. Germline trimming cut 5 bases from V and 0 bases from J; bases unmatched to any gene: 9. CDR1 is PRHDT and CDR2 is FYEKMQ in the germline V gene (reference sequence). The CDR3 sequence is 18 residues long. CDR3 sequence reads: CASSQTGTGISGANVLTF. DNA for the CDR3: TGTGCCAGCAGCCAGACTGGGACAGGAATCTCTGGGGCCAACGTCCTGACTTTC.

This clone turned up a few times. This chain uses TRBV6-6 with TRBJ1-1; D gene uncertain. The CDR3 has 13 residues. V was trimmed by 2 bases and J by 1 base, leaving 5 bases between them. Germline values: CDR1 MNHNY, CDR2 SVGAGI (reference sequence). CDR3 region: CASSYEGNTEAFF. DNA of the CDR3: TGTGCCAGCAGTTACGAGGGGAACACTGAAGCTTTCTTT.

V gene TRBV29-1 combines with J gene TRBJ2-7; TRBD1 matches at 8 bases. The trim removed 4 bases at V and 5 bases at J, leaving 4 bases unmatched. Looked up from germline, CDR1 is SQVTM and CDR2 is ANQGSEA. The CDR3 runs to 12 residues. In nucleotides, the CDR3 is TGCAGCGTTGGAGGACAGGGCCACGAGCAGTACTTC. Its protein product is CSVGGQGHEQYF.

The CDR3 DNA reads TGTGCCAGCAGTTACTCCTCCGATACGCAGTATTTT. Translating it yields CASSYSSDTQYF. The chain joins TRBV6-5 to TRBJ2-3; no clear D. Trimming pared 0 bases from V and 6 bases from J, leaving 4 bases between. Germline CDR1 and CDR2: MNHEY and SVGAGI. The length of the CDR3 is 12 residues.

The genes are TRBV14 and TRBJ2-2; D remains unclear. V lost 0 bases and J 4 bases, leaving 9 bases between the germline ends. This CDR3 spans 15 amino acids. Germline CDR1 is SGHDN and CDR2 is FVKESK. The CDR3 here is CASSQDPHVTGELFF. DNA for the CDR3: TGTGCCAGCAGCCAAGACCCCCATGTCACCGGGGAGCTGTTTTTT.

The chain joins TRBV21-1 to TRBJ1-3; the D call in the table, TRBD1, was not verified against the DNA. TRBV21-1 is a pseudogene locus. The CDR3 spans 16 residues. CDR3 sequence: CASSKRTGRSGNTIYF. CDR3 DNA: TGTGCCAGCAGCAAGAGGACAGGGCGCTCTGGAAACACCATATATTTT.

The chain combines TRBV4-2 with TRBJ2-5; the match to TRBD2 covers 13 bases. The junction had 2 bases not matched to a gene; V was cut back by 0 bases and J by 4 bases. This CDR3 contains 16 residues. Germline V gene data show CDR1 as LGHNA and CDR2 as YNFKEQ. For the CDR3, the DNA is TGTGCCAGCAGCCAAGACACTAGCGGGGGGGCAGAGACCCAGTACTTC. Its protein product is CASSQDTSGGAETQYF.

For this clone: Relative to the germline gene, one junction end is altered; a read error may explain this. The chain joins TRBV7-9 to TRBJ2-1; 9 nucleotides line up with TRBD2. This CDR3 region has 18 residues. Germline assignment: CDR1 SEHNR and CDR2 FQNEAQ (reference sequence). CDR3 bases: TGTTCCAGCAGCCCTGATGCCCGACAGCGGGAGGCCAGGCCTGAGCAGTTCTTC. Its protein product is CSSSPDARQREARPEQFF.

A word on this clone: One end of the junction varies from germline; a read error may be responsible. The chain is built from TRBV7-9 and TRBJ1-1, with no clear D. The CDR3 extends over 16 amino acids. Per germline, CDR1 SEHNR and CDR2 FQNEAQ (reference sequence). This CDR3 reads CSSSSLNSVLNTEAFF. CDR3 nucleotides: TGTTCCAGCAGCTCGCTAAACTCTGTTTTGAACACTGAAGCTTTCTTT.

As for this clone: The sample holds other DNA sequences that translate to the same CDR3. This rearrangement joins TRBV6-1 to TRBJ1-3; TRBD1 is a possible D gene (6 bases). The CDR3 contains 17 residues. CDR1 and CDR2 from the germline V gene are MNHNS and SASEGT. Trimming left V 2 bases short and J 4 bases short, with 18 bases between. The CDR3 region has the DNA TGTGCCAGCAGTGAAATACAGGGTAGGGGCTCCGGAAACACCATATATTTT. Protein sequence: CASSEIQGRGSGNTIYF.

This clone was seen just once. The chain employs TRBV19 and TRBJ1-1, with D possibly TRBD1 on 5 matching bases. Between the trimmed V and J ends, which lost 8 bases and 5 bases, there was a span of 15 bases. The germline CDR1 and CDR2 sequences are LNHDA and SQIVND (reference sequence). This CDR3 is built from 13 residues. This CDR3 is CASGPQGGTEAFF. CDR3 DNA: TGTGCCAGTGGTCCGCAGGGAGGAACTGAAGCTTTCTTT.